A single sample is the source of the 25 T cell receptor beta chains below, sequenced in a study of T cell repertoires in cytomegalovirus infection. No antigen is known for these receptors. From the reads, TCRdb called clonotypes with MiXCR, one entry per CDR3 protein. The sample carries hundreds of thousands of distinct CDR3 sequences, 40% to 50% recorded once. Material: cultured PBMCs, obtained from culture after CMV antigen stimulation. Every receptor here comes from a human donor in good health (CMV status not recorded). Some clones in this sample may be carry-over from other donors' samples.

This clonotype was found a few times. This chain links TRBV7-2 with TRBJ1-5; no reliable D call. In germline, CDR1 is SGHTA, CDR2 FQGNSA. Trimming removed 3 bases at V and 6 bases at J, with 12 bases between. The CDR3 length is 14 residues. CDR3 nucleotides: TGTGCCAGCAGCTTTTCAGGTGCCGCTCAGCCCCAGCATTTT. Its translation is CASSFSGAAQPQHF.

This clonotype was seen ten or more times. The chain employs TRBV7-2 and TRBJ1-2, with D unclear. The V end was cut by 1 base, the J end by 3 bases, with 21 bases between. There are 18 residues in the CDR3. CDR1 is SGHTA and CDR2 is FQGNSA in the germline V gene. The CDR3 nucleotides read TGTGCCAGCAGCTTAGGGCCTACCATAGGGCAGACCGACTATGGCTACACCTTC. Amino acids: CASSLGPTIGQTDYGYTF.

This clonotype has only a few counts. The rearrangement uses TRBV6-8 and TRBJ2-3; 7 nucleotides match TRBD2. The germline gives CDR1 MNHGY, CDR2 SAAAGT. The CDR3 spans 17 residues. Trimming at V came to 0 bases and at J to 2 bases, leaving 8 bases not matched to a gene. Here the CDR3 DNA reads TGTGCCAGCAGTTACTCTCCCCCGGGGGGAATCACAGATACGCAGTATTTT. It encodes CASSYSPPGGITDTQYF.

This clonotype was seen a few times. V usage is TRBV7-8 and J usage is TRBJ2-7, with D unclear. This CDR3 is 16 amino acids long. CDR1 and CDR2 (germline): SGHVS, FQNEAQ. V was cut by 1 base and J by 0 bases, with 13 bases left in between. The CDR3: CASSLDRRQSSYEQYF. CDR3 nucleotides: TGTGCCAGCAGCTTAGATCGGCGGCAGAGCTCCTACGAGCAGTACTTC.

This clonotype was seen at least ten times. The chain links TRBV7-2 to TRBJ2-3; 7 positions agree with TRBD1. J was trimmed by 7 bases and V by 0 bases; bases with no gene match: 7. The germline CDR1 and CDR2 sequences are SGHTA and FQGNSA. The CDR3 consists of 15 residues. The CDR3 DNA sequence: TGTGCCAGCAGCTTAGCCCGGGACAGATCTAATACGCAGTATTTT. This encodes CASSLARDRSNTQYF.

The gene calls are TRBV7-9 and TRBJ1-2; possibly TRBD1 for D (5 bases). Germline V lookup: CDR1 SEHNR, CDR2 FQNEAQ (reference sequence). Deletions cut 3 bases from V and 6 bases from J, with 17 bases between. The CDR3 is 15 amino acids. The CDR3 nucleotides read TGTGCCAGCAGCTTGACCTTGGAGGGGTTGCATGGCTACACCTTC. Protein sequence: CASSLTLEGLHGYTF.

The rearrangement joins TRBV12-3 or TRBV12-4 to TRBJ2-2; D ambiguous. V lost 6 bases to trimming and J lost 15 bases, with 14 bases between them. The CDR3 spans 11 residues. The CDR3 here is CASSLRGPVFF. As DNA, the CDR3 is TGTGCCAGCAGCCTTAGAGGTCCGGTGTTTTTT.

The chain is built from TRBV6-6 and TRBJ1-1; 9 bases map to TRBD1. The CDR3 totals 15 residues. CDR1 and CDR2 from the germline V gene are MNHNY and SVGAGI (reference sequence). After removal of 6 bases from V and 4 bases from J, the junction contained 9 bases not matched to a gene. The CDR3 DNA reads TGTGCCAGCAGCCGGGACAGGGATTCGAGCACTGAAGCTTTCTTT. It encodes CASSRDRDSSTEAFF.

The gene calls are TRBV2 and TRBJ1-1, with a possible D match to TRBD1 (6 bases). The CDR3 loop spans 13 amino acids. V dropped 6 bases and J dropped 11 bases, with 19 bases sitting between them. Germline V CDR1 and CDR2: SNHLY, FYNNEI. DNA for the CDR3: TGTGCCAGCAGGCGCACCGGGACACCTGGGGCTTTCTTT. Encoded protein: CASRRTGTPGAFF.

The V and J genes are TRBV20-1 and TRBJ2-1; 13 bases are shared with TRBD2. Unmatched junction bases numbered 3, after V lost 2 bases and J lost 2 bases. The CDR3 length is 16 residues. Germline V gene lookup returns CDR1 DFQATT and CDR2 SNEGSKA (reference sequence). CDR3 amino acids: CSARSTSGRAYNEQFF. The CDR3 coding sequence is TGCAGTGCTAGAAGCACTAGCGGGAGGGCCTACAATGAGCAGTTCTTC.

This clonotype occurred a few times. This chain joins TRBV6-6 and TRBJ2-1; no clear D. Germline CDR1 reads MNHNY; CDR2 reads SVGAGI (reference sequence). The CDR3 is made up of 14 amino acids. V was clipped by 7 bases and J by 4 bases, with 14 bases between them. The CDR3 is CASTSGGGYNEQFF. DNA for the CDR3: TGTGCCAGCACCTCCGGTGGTGGATACAATGAGCAGTTCTTC.

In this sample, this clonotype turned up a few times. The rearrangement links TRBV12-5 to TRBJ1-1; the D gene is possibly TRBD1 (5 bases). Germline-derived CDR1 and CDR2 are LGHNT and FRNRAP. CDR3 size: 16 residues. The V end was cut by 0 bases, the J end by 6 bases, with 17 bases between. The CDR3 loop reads CASGLVLGRGLAEAFF. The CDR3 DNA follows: TGTGCTAGTGGTTTGGTACTAGGGAGGGGCTTGGCTGAAGCTTTCTTT.

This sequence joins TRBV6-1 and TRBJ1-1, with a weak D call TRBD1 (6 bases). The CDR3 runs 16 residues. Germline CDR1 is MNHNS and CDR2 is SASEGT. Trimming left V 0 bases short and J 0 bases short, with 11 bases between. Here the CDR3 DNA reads TGTGCCAGCAGTGAAGCCCGGGGGACAATGAACACTGAAGCTTTCTTT. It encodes CASSEARGTMNTEAFF.

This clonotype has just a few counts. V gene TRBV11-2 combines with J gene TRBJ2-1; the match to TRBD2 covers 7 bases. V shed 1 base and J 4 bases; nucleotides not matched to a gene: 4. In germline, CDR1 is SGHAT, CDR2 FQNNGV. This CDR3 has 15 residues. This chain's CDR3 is CASSLARETYNEQFF. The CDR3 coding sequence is TGTGCCAGCAGCTTAGCGCGGGAGACTTACAATGAGCAGTTCTTC.

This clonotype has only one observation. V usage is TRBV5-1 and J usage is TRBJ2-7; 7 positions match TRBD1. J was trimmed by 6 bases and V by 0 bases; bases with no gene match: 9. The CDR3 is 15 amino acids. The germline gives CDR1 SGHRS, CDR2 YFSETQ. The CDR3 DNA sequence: TGCGCCAGCAGCTTGGGTTGGGCAGGGGGTGCCGAGCAGTACTTC. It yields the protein CASSLGWAGGAEQYF.

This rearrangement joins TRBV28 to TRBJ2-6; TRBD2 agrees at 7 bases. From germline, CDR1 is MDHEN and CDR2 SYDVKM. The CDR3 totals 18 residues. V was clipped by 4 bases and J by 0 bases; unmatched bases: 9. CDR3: CASSYGSRGVSGANVLTF. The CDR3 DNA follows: TGTGCCAGCAGTTACGGCTCACGGGGGGTCTCTGGGGCCAACGTCCTGACTTTC.

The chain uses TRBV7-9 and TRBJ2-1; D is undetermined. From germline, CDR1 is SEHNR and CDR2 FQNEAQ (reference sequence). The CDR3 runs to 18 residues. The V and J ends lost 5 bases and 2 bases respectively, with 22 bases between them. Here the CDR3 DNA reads TGTGCCAGCAGCCCGCGATTTGGAGCAGCCTCCCCCTACAATGAGCAGTTCTTC. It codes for CASSPRFGAASPYNEQFF.

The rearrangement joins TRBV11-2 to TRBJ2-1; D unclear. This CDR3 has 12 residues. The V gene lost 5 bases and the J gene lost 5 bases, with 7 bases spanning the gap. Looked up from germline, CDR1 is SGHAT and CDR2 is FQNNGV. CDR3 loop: CASSRFHNEQFF. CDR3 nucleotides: TGTGCCAGCAGCCGCTTCCACAATGAGCAGTTCTTC.

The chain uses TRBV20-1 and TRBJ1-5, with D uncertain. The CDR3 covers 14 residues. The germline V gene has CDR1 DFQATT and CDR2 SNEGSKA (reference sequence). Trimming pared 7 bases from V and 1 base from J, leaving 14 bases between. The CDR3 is CSGASGPSNQPQHF. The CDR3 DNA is TGCAGTGGGGCCTCAGGTCCGAGCAATCAGCCCCAGCATTTT.

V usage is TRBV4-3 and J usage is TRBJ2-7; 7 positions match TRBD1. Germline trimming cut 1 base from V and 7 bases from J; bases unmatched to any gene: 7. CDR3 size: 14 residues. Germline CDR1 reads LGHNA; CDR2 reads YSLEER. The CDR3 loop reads CASSQVTGAWEQYF. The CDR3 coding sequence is TGCGCCAGCAGCCAAGTTACAGGGGCTTGGGAGCAGTACTTC.

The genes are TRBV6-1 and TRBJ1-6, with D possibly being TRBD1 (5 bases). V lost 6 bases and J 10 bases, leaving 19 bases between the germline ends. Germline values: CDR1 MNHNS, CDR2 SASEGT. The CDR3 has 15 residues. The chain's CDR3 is CASRLGTLLGSPLHF. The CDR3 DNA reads TGTGCCAGCAGACTTGGGACTCTACTTGGCTCACCCCTCCACTTT.

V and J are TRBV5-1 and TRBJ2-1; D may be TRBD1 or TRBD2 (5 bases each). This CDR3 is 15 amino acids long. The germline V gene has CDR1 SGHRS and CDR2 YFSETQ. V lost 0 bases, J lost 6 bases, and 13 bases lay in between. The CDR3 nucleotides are TGCGCCAGCAGCTTGGAGGGACCGAGGGGCAATGAGCAGTTCTTC. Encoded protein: CASSLEGPRGNEQFF.

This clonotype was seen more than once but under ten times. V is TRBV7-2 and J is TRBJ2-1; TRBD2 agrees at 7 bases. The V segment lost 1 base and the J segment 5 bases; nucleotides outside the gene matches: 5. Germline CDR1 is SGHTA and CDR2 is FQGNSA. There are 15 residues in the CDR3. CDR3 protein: CASSLGVGGNNEQFF. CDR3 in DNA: TGTGCCAGCAGCTTAGGCGTCGGGGGGAACAATGAGCAGTTCTTC.

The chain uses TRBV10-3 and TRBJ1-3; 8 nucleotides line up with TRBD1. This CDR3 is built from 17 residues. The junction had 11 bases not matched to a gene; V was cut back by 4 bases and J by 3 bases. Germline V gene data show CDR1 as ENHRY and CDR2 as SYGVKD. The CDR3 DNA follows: TGTGCCATCAGTGGCTTTTTGGAGACAGGGGTTGGAAACACCATATATTTT. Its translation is CAISGFLETGVGNTIYF.

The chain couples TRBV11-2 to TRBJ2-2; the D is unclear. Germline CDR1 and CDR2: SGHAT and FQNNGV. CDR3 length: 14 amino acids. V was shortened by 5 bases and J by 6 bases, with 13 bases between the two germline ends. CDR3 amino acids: CASSLGYGPGELFF. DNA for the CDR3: TGTGCCAGCAGCCTGGGTTACGGCCCCGGGGAGCTGTTTTTT.